Described below is a single T cell receptor (beta chain) sequence and its context. This record belongs to a study of T-cell reconstitution after alpha-beta-depleted transplantation in children. Germline V gene lookup returns CDR1 SNHLY and CDR2 FYNNEI. Trimming at V came to 7 bases and at J to 2 bases, leaving 5 bases not matched to a gene. The CDR3 is made up of 14 amino acids. Unique molecular identifiers were incorporated into the prepared TCRbeta library. TCRdb reanalysed the PCR reads using MiXCR and keeps one entry per CDR3 protein. The sample carries approximately 400,000 distinct CDR3 sequences, around 15% recorded once.

Sequenced material: PBMCs, mostly from graft donor cells, taken 360 days after TCRalphabeta/CD19-depleted stem cell transplant. This sequence was found in a boy younger than two who had a stem cell transplant for Wiskott-Aldrich syndrome, so the T cells may come from the graft donor. The chain has TRBV2 and TRBJ2-7; 10 bases map to TRBD1. The CDR3 loop reads CASNEGTGAYEQYF. The CDR3 DNA reads TGTGCCAGCAACGAGGGGACAGGGGCCTACGAGCAGTACTTC.